In its sample, the clone carrying this T cell receptor beta chain was seen a few times. Its cognate antigen is unknown. V lost 5 bases, J lost 6 bases, and 12 bases lay in between. Germline-derived CDR1 and CDR2 are SGHRS and YFSETQ. The CDR3 loop spans 13 amino acids. This sample was included in a study of response to subunit inactivated influenza vaccine. Findings of the study overall: Each seasonal influenza vaccination recruits few new T cells, the authors suggested.

Using its own MiXCR run on the RT-PCR reads, TCRdb lists one record per CDR3 protein. The sample records 610,000 or so distinct CDR3 sequences, 11% to 15% being singletons. This TCR came from a man aged 50 to 60 who received an inactivated influenza vaccine. Here the sequenced sample was PBMCs from blood, taken 11 to 12 days after vaccination. The chain uses TRBV5-1 and TRBJ2-1; weak D call: TRBD2 (5 bases). Here the CDR3 reads CASRPGLSNEQFF. The DNA for the CDR3 is TGCGCCAGCAGACCCGGACTCTCCAATGAGCAGTTCTTC. Combining the CDR3 with reference TRBV5-1 and TRBJ2-1 gives the whole variable domain KAGVTQTPRYLIKTRGQQVTLSCSPISGHRSVSWYQQTPGQGLQFLFEYFSETQRNKGNFPGRFSGRQFSNSRSEMNVSTLELGDSALYLCASRPGLSNEQFFGPGTRLTVL.